This T cell receptor (beta chain) came from a study of CD8 T cells in Susac syndrome. Study findings and constraints: As the study acknowledged, the number of individuals in its TCR sequencing and HLA analysis was relatively small.

This CDR3 contains 13 residues. CDR1 is DFQATT and CDR2 is SNEGSKA in the germline V gene (reference sequence). The trim removed 3 bases at V and 3 bases at J, leaving 5 bases unmatched. Random hexamers were used to reverse transcribe the RNA input (roughly 0.5 to 1 ug). TCRdb re-derived calls from the immunoSEQ multiplex PCR reads in MiXCR, one entry per CDR3 protein. The table shows 20,000 to 25,000 distinct CDR3 sequences, with around 92% occurring only once. Concerning this clonotype: Its antigen is as yet unknown.

Healthy donors constituted the controls, which were matched for age and sex. FACS was used to enrich TEMRA cells, whereas the CD8+ and CD4+ T cells were obtained by negative isolation. Sequencing input: CD8+ T cells from PBMCs. This TCR was sampled from a human donor in good health. The rearrangement joins TRBV20-1 to TRBJ2-7, with 7 bases that match TRBD1. CDR3 loop: CSASKGAGYEQYF. The CDR3 coding sequence is TGCAGTGCTAGTAAGGGGGCTGGCTACGAGCAGTACTTC.